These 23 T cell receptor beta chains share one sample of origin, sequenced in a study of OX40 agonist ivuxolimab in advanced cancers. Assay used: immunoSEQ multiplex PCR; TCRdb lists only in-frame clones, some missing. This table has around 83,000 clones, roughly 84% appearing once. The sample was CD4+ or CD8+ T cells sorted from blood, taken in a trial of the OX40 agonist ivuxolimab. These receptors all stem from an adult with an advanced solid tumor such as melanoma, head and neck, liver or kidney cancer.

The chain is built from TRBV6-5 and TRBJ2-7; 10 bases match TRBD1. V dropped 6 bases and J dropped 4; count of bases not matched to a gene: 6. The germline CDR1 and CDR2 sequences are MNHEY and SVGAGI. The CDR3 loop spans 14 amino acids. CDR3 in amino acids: CASRTTGGPYEQYF. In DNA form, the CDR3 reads TGTGCCAGCAGAACGACAGGGGGCCCTTACGAGCAGTACTTC.

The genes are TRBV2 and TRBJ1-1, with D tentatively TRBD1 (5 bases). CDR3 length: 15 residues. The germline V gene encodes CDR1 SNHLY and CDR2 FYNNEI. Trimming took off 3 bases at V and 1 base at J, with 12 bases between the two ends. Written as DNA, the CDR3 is TGTGCCAGCAGTGATTTGGGGGTCGGGAACACTGAAGCTTTCTTT. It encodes CASSDLGVGNTEAFF.

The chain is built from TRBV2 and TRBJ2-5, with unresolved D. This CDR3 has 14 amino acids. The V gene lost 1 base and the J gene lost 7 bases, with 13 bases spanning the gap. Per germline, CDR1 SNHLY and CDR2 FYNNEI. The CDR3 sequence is CASSEVGISGTQYF. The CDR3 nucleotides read TGTGCCAGCAGTGAAGTTGGGATCTCAGGGACCCAGTACTTC.

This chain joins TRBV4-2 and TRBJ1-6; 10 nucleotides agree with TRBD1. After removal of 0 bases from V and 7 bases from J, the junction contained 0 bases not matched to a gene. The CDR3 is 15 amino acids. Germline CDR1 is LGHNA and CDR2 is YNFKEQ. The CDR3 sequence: CASSQEGQGNSPLHF. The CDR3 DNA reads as TGTGCCAGCAGCCAAGAGGGACAGGGGAATTCACCCCTCCACTTT.

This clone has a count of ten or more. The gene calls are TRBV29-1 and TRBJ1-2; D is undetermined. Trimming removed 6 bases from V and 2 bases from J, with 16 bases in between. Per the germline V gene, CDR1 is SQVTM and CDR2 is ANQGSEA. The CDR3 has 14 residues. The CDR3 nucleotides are TGCAGCGTCGCTCCGACTGGAGGGAACTATGGCTACACCTTC. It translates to CSVAPTGGNYGYTF.

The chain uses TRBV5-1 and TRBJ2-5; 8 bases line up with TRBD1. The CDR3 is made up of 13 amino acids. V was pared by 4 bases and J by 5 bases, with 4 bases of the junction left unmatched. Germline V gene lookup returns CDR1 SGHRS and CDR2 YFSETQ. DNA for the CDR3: TGCGCCAGCAGCGTCAGGGGGCCGGAGACCCAGTACTTC. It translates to CASSVRGPETQYF.

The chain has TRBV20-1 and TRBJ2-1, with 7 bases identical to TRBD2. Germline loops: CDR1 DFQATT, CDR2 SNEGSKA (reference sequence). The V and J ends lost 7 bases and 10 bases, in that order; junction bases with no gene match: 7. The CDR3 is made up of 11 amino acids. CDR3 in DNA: TGCAGTGTCGGCGGGAGATTGGAGCAGTTCTTC. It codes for CSVGGRLEQFF.

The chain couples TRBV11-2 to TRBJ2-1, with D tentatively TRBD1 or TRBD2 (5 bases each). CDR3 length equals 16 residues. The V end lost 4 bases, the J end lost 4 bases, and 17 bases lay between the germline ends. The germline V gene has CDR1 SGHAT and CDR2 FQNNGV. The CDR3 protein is CASSSRAGQGYNEQFF. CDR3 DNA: TGTGCCAGCAGCTCCCGGGCGGGTCAGGGATACAATGAGCAGTTCTTC.

The CDR3 is CAWKQGRGLAFF. CDR3 bases: TGTGCCTGGAAACAGGGTAGGGGGTTGGCTTTCTTT. V is TRBV30 and J is TRBJ1-1; D possibly corresponds to TRBD1 (6 bases). The germline V gene has CDR1 GTSNPN and CDR2 SVGIG (reference sequence). Deletions cut 4 bases from V and 11 bases from J, with 17 bases between. The CDR3 length is 12 residues.

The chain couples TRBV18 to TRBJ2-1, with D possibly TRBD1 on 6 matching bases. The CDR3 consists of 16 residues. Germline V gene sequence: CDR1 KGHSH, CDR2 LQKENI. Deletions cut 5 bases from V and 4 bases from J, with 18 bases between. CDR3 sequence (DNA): TGTGCCAGCTCATCGGCGACAGGTTTCGGGTACAATGAGCAGTTCTTC. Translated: CASSSATGFGYNEQFF.

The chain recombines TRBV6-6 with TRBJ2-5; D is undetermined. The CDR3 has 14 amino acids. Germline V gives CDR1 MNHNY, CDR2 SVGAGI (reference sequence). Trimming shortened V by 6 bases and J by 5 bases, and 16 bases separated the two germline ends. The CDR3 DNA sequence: TGTGCCAGCAGCCCAAACGCGGACGCGGAGACCCAGTACTTC. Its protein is CASSPNADAETQYF.

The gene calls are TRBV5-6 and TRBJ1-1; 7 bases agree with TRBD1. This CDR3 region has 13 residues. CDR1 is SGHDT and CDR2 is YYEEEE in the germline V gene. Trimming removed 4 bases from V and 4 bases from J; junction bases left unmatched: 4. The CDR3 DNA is TGTGCCAGCAGCCAGACAGGGATCACTGAAGCTTTCTTT. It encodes CASSQTGITEAFF.

CDR3 sequence: CASSPTTGGSYGYTF. The CDR3 nucleotides read TGTGCCAGCAGCCCAACGACAGGGGGAAGCTATGGCTACACCTTC. V and J are TRBV7-4 and TRBJ1-2; 9 bases are a match to TRBD1. Looked up from germline, CDR1 is SGHVT and CDR2 is SQSDAQ. This CDR3 is built from 15 residues. The ends lost 5 bases at V and 4 bases at J; junction bases unmatched: 8.

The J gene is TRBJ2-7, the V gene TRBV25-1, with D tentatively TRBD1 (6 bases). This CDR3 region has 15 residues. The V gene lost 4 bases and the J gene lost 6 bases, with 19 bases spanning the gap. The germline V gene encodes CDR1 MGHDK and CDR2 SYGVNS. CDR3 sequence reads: CASSATGQSPFEQYF. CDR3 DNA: TGTGCCAGCAGTGCCACGGGACAAAGTCCCTTCGAGCAGTACTTC.

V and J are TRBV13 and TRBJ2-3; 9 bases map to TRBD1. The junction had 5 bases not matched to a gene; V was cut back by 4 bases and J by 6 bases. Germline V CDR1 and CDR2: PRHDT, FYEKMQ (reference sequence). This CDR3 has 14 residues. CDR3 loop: CASSSTGGADTQYF. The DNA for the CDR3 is TGTGCCAGCAGCTCCACAGGGGGCGCCGATACGCAGTATTTT.

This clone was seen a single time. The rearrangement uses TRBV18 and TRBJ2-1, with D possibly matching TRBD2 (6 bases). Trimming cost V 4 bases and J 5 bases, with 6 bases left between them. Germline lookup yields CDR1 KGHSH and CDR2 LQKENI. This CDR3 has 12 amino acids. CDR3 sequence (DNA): TGTGCCAGCTCACGGGAGGACAATGAGCAGTTCTTC. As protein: CASSREDNEQFF. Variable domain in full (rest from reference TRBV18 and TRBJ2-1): NAGVMQNPRHLVRRRGQEARLRCSPMKGHSHVYWYRQLPEEGLKFMVYLQKENIIDESGMPKERFSAEFPKEGPSILRIQQVVRGDSAAYFCASSREDNEQFFGPGTRLTVL.

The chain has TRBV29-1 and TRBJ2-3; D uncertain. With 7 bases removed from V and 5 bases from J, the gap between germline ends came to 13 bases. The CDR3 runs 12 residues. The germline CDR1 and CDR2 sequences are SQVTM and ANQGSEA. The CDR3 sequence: CSALSVGDTQYF. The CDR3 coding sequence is TGCAGCGCATTATCGGTGGGAGATACGCAGTATTTT.

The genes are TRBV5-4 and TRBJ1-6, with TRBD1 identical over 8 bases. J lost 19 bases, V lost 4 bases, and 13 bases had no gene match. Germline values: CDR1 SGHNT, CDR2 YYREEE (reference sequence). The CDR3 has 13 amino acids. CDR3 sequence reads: CASSTRVGQDMHF. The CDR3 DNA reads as TGTGCCAGCAGCACCAGGGTGGGACAGGACATGCACTTT.

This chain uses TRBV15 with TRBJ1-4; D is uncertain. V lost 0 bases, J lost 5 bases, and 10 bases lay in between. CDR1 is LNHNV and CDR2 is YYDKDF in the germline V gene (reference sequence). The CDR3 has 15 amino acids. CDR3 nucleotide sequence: TGTGCCACCAGCAGAGATCTAGTGAGGAATGAAAAACTGTTTTTT. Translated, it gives CATSRDLVRNEKLFF.

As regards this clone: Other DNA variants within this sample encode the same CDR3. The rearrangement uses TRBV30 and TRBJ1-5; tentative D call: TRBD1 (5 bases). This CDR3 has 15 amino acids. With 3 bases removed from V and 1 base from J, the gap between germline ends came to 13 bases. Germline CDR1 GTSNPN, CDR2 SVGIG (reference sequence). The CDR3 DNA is TGTGCCTGGAGCCAAGACGGGGGGAGCAATCAGCCCCAGCATTTT. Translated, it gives CAWSQDGGSNQPQHF.

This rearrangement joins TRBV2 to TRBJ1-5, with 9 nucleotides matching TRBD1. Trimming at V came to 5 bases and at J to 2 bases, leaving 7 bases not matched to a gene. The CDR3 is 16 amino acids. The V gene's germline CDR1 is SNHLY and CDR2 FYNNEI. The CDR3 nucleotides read TGTGCCAGCAGTTCAACAGGGGGCGTGGGCAATCAGCCCCAGCATTTT. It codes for CASSSTGGVGNQPQHF.

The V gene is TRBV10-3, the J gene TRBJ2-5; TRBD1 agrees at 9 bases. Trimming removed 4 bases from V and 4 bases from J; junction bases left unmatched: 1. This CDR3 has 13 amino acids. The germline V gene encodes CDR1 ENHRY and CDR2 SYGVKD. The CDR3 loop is CAISVTGGETQYF. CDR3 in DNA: TGTGCCATCAGTGTGACAGGGGGAGAGACCCAGTACTTC.

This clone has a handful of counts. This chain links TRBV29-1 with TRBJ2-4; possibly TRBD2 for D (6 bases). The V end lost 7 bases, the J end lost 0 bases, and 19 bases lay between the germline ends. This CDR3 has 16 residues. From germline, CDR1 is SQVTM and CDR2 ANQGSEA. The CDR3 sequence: CSAYLRGEIAKNIQYF. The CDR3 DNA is TGCAGCGCTTATCTACGCGGGGAAATAGCCAAAAACATTCAGTACTTC.